The clone carrying this T cell receptor beta chain was counted a few times. The antigen is not known. The data were obtained in a study of cytomegalovirus exposure and HLA in healthy donors. Findings of the study overall: Some V segments, TRBV6-2 and TRBV6-3 among them, were indistinguishable and were therefore excluded. The productive fraction for most TCR beta V segments was about 87% or about 30% in an earlier analysis. Compared with the approximately 680-donor mean, an Asian-associated ancestry cluster reportedly had fewer N-insertions, according to a later analysis. Several top significant clusters appeared, in a later analysis, to be linked to common viral pathogens.

Primers: 60 Vbeta forward and 13 Jbeta reverse. Generated by immunoSEQ multiplex PCR, the TCRdb table keeps only in-frame clones and is missing some. Among about 130,000 clones, around 72% were seen once, and the ten largest hold roughly 4%. The junction had 8 bases not matched to a gene; V was cut back by 5 bases and J by 7 bases. Germline assignment: CDR1 SGHVS and CDR2 FQNEAQ. The CDR3 spans 15 residues. Material: PBMCs. This receptor was identified in a man between 18 and 29 years old in good health and CMV-seropositive. The V gene is TRBV7-8, the J gene TRBJ1-4; 9 bases map to TRBD1. The CDR3 nucleotides are TGTGCCAGCAGCCTACCCACAGGGGGCGGTGAAAAACTGTTTTTT. It translates to CASSLPTGGGEKLFF.